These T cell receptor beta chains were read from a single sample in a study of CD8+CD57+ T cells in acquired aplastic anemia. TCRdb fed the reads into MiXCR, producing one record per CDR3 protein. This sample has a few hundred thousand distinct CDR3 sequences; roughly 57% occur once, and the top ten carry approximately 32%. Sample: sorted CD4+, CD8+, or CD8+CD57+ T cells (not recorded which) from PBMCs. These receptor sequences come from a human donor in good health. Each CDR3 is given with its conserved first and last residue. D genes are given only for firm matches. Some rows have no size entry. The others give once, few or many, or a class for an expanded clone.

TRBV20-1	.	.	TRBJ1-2	TGCAGTGCTACCATGGGGGGTGGCGGCTACACCTTC	CSATMGGGGYTF
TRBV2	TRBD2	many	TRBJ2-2	TGTGCCTGCAAGACTAGCGGGGGGGCCACCGGGGAGCTGTTTTTT	CACKTSGGATGELFF
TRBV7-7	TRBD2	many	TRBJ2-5	TGTGCCAGCGCGACGCGGGGGAGGGAGACCCAGTACTTC	CASATRGRETQYF
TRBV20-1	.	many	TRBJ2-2	TGCAGTGCTAGAGATACAAACACCGGGGAGCTGTTTTTT	CSARDTNTGELFF
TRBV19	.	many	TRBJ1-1	TGTGCCACCTCGGGTAGTATGAACACTGAAGCTTTCTTT	CATSGSMNTEAFF
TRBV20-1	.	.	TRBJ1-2	TGCAGTGCCCAGGACAGCGCCTATGGCTACACCTTC	CSAQDSAYGYTF
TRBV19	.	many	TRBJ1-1	TGTGCCAGTAGTATAGTTGCTCCCGCTGAAGCTTTCTTT	CASSIVAPAEAFF
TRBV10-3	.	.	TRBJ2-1	TGTGCCATCAGTGGACAGGACGCCTACAATGGGCAGTTCTTC	CAISGQDAYNGQFF
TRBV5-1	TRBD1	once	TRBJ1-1	TGCGCCAGCAGCCGTGGACAGGGAAAGGTCCCTGAAGCTTTCTTT	CASSRGQGKVPEAFF
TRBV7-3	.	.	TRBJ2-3	TGTGCCAGCAGCTTACAGGGGATGGATACGCAGTATTTT	CASSLQGMDTQYF
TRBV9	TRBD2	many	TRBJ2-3	TGTGCCAGCAGCGTCTTCAGCGGGGGCTCAGATACGCAGTATTTT	CASSVFSGGSDTQYF
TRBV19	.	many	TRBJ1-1	TGTGCCAGTATGGCGGCGGGGGCGGTTTTCACTGAAGCTTTCTTT	CASMAAGAVFTEAFF
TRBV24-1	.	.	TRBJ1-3	TGTGCCACCAGTGACCCGACACAGGGAGCGGGAAACACCATATATTTT	CATSDPTQGAGNTIYF
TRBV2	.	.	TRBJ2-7	TGTGCCAGCAGTTGGGGGGGGACAGCTGGGGACTTC	CASSWGGTAGDF
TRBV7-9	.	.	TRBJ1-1	TGTGCCAGCTTAGGGGGGAGAGACAATGAAGCTTTCTTT	CASLGGRDNEAFF
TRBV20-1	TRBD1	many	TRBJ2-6	TGCAGTGCTACCCCCAAGGACAGGGGGAATAATGGGGCCAACGTCCTGACTTTC	CSATPKDRGNNGANVLTF
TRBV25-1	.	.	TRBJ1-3	TGTGCCAGCAGTGACGGGCGAACTGGAAACACCATATATTTT	CASSDGRTGNTIYF
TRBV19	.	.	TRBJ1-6	TGTGCCAGTAGTGGTTTCGGGGCGGGGAATTCACCCCTCCACTTT	CASSGFGAGNSPLHF
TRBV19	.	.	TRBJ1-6	TGTGCCAGTAGCCAGGGTGAAGATAATTCACCCCTCCACTTT	CASSQGEDNSPLHF
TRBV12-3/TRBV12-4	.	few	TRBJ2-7	TGTGCCAGCAGTCTGAACCCCAGCTCCTACGAGCAGTACTTC	CASSLNPSSYEQYF
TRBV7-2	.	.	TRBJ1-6	TGTGCCAGCAGCACAAGACAGCTCGGATCACCCCTCCACTTT	CASSTRQLGSPLHF
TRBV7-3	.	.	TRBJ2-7	TGTGCCAGCAGCTTAGCGGGGGCTGCCGAGCAGTACTTC	CASSLAGAAEQYF
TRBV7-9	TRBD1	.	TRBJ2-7	TGTGCCAGCCGTTCCGGGACAGGCTACGAGCAGTACTTC	CASRSGTGYEQYF
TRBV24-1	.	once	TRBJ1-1	TGTGCCACCAGTGTGGGGCCAGGGAAAGCTTTCTTT	CATSVGPGKAFF
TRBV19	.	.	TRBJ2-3	TGTGCCAGTAGTTTAGGGGCTTGGGATACGCAGTATTTT	CASSLGAWDTQYF
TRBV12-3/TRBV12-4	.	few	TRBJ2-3	TGTGCCAGCAGGGCGACTAGCACAGATACGCAGTATTTT	CASRATSTDTQYF
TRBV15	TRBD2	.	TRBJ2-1	TGTGCCACCAGCGTCGAGGGACTAGGCTCCTACAATGAGCAGTTCTTC	CATSVEGLGSYNEQFF
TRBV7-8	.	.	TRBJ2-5	TGTGCCAGCAGCTCTCAAGAGGGGACCCAGTACTTC	CASSSQEGTQYF
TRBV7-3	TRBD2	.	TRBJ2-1	TGTGCCAGCAGCTCGACTAGCGGGGGTGGCCATGAGCAGTTCTTC	CASSSTSGGGHEQFF
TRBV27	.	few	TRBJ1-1	TGTGCCAGCAGTCCCCATATGAACACTGAAGCTTTCTTT	CASSPHMNTEAFF
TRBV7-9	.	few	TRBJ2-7	TGTGCCAGCAGCTTAGTAAGGGGCCTCCTATACGAGCAGTACTTC	CASSLVRGLLYEQYF
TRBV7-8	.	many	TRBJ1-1	TGTGCCAGCAGCTTAGCACAGAACACTGAAGCTTTCTTT	CASSLAQNTEAFF
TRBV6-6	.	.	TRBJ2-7	TGTGCCAGCAAGGGGATCATGGGTCTAACCTACGAGCAGTACTTC	CASKGIMGLTYEQYF
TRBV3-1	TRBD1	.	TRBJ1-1	TGTGCCAGCGGACAGGGGTTTGGGAACACTGAAGCTTTCTTT	CASGQGFGNTEAFF
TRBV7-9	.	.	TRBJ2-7	TGTGCCAGCAGCCTTTCCTCTTCTAGTTCCTACGAGCAGTACTTC	CASSLSSSSSYEQYF
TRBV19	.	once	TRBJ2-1	TGTGCCAGTAGTAGTAGGGGGGGCCTATACAATGAGCAGTTCTTC	CASSSRGGLYNEQFF
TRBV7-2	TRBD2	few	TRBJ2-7	TGTGCCAGCAGCTCGGGGACTAGTCTCGGCGAGCAGTACTTC	CASSSGTSLGEQYF
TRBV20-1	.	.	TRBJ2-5	TGCAGTGCTAGTGAACAGGCTATCCAAGAGACCCAGTACTTC	CSASEQAIQETQYF
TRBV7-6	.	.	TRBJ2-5	TGTGCCAGCAGCTTAGTTCCGGGAGAGGAAGAGACCCAGTACTTC	CASSLVPGEEETQYF
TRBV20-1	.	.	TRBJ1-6	TGCAGTGCTACCCAGGGGAGCTCCTATAATTCACCCCTCCACTTT	CSATQGSSYNSPLHF
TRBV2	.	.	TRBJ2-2	TGTGCCAGCAGTGTGGGCAGGGCGGACGCCGGGGAGCTGTTTTTT	CASSVGRADAGELFF
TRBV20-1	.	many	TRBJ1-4	TGCAGTGCTGTCAGCATATCCCTTAATGAAAAACTGTTTTTT	CSAVSISLNEKLFF
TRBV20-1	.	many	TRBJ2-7	TGCAGTGCTAGAGATAACAGGGCAGGCTACGAGCAGTACTTC	CSARDNRAGYEQYF
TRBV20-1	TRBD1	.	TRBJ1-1	TGCAGTGCTAGACCTTATGACAGGGTTAACACTGAAGCTTTCTTT	CSARPYDRVNTEAFF
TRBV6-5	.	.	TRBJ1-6	TGTGCCAGCAGCTCCTTGGGGGGCAGCCTCCACTTT	CASSSLGGSLHF
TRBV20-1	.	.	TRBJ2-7	TGCAGTGCTAGCCTTAGTCTCGGGTCATACGAGCAGTACTTC	CSASLSLGSYEQYF
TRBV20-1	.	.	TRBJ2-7	TGCAGTGCCTACAACTACGAGCAGTACTTC	CSAYNYEQYF
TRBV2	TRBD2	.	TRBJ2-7	TGTGCCAGCTCACCACCCGGACTAGCAAACTCCTACGAGCAGTACTTC	CASSPPGLANSYEQYF
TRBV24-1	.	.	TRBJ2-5	TGTGCCACCAGTGAAACGGGACGCCCCCACCAAGAGACCCAGTACTTC	CATSETGRPHQETQYF
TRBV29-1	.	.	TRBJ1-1	TGCAGCGTTGATCGGGGAGTGGACACTGAAGCTTTCTTT	CSVDRGVDTEAFF
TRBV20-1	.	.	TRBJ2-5	TGCAGTGCTAGAGGTGGCCCGCGGGGAGTGGGCAAGACCCAGTACTTC	CSARGGPRGVGKTQYF
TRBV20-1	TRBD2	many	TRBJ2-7	TGCAGTGCCCTTCCTAGCGGGAGGCCCTACGAGCAGTACTTC	CSALPSGRPYEQYF
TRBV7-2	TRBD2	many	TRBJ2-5	TGTGCCAGCAGCGGCACTAGCGGGGAAGGGGAGACCCAGTACTTC	CASSGTSGEGETQYF
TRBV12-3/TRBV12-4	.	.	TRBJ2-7	TGTGCCAGCAGTCGGGGCATTTACGAGCAGTACTTC	CASSRGIYEQYF
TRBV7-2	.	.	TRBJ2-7	TGTGCCAGCAGCTTAGGCAAGGGGCTGGAGCAGTACTTC	CASSLGKGLEQYF